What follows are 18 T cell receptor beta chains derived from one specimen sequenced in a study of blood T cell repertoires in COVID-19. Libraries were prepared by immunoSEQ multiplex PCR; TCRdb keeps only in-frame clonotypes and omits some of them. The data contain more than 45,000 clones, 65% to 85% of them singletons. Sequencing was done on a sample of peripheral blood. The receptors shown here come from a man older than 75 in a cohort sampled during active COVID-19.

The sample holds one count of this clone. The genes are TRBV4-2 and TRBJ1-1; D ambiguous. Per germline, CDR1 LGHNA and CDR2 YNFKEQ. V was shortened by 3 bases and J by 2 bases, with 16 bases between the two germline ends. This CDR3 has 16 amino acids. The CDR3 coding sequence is TGTGCCAGCAGCCAGGGCCTCCCCCCGGGAAACACTGAAGCTTTCTTT. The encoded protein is CASSQGLPPGNTEAFF.

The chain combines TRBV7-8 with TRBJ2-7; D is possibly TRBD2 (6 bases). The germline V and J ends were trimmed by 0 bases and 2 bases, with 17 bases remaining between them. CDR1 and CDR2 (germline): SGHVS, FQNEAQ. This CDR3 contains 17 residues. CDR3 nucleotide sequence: TGTGCCAGCAGCTTAGCTCAGGGTAGCGGATCGACCTACGAGCAGTACTTC. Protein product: CASSLAQGSGSTYEQYF. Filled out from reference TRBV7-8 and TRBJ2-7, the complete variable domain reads GAGVSQSPRYKVAKRGQDVALRCDPISGHVSLFWYQQALGQGPEFLTYFQNEAQLDKSGLPSDRFFAERPEGSVSTLKIQRTQQEDSAVYLCASSLAQGSGSTYEQYFGPGTRLTVT.

The CDR3 DNA follows: TGTGCCAGCAGCCAAAGGGGGTTCACAGATACGCAGTATTTT. It encodes CASSQRGFTDTQYF. The rearrangement joins TRBV7-3 to TRBJ2-3; weak D call: TRBD1 (6 bases). The germline V gene encodes CDR1 SGHTA and CDR2 FQGTGA. Trimming removed 5 bases from V and 2 bases from J, with 11 bases in between. CDR3 length equals 14 residues.

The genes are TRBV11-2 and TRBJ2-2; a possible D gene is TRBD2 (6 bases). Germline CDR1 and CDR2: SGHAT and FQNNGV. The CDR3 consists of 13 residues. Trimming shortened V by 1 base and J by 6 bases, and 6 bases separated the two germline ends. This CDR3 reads CASSLGLAGELFF. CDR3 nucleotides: TGTGCCAGCAGCTTAGGACTAGCCGGGGAGCTGTTTTTT.

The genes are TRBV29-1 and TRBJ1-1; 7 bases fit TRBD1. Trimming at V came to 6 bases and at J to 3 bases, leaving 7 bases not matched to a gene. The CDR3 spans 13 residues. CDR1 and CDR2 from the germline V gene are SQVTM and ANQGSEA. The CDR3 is CSVKTGRYTEAFF. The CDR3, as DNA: TGCAGCGTAAAGACAGGGAGGTACACTGAAGCTTTCTTT.

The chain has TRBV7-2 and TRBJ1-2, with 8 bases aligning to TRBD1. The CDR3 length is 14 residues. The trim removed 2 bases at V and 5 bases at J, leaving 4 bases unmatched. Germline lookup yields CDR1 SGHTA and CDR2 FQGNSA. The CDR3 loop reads CASSLNGQGYGYTF. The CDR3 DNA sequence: TGTGCCAGCAGCTTAAATGGACAGGGTTATGGCTACACCTTC.

CDR3 nucleotides: TGTGCCAGCAGCTTGGACCGGTCATGGGGAAACACCATATATTTT. Translation gives CASSLDRSWGNTIYF. The chain uses TRBV5-8 and TRBJ1-3; D gene ambiguous. This CDR3 region has 15 residues. Germline V gene data show CDR1 as SGHTS and CDR2 as YDEGEE. V lost 0 bases and J 4 bases, leaving 11 bases between the germline ends.

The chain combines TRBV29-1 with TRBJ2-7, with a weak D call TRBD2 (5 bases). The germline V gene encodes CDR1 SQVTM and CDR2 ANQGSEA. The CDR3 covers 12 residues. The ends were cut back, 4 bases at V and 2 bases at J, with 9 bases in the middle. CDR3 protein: CSVGVGTYEQYF. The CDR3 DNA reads TGCAGCGTTGGTGTCGGGACCTACGAGCAGTACTTC.

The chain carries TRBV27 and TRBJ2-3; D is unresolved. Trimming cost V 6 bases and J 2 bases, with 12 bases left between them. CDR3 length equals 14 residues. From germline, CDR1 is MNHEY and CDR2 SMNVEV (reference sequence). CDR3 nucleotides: TGTGCCAGCAGACCACCCGGGTCCACAGATACGCAGTATTTT. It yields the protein CASRPPGSTDTQYF.

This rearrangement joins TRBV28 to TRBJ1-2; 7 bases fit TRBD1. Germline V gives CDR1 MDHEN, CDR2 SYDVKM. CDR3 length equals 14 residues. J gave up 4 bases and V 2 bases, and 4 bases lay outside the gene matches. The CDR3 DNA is TGTGCCAGCAGTTTAAGGGGGCCGGGCTATGGCTACACCTTC. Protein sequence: CASSLRGPGYGYTF.

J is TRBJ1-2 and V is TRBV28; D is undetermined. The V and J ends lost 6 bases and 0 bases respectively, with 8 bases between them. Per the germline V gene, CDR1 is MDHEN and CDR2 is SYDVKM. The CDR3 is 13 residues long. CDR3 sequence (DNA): TGTGCCAGCAGCACAGACCCTAACTATGGCTACACCTTC. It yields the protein CASSTDPNYGYTF.

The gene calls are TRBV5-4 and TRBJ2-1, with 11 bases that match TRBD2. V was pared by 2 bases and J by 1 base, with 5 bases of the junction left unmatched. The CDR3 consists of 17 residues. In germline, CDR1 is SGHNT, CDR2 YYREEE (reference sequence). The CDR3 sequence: CASSLPGLAESYNEQFF. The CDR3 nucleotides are TGTGCCAGCAGCTTACCGGGACTAGCGGAATCCTACAATGAGCAGTTCTTC.

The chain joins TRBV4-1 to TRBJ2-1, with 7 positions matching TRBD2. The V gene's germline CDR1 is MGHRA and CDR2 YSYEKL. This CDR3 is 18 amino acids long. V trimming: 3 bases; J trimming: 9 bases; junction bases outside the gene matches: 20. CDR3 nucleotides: TGCGCCAGCAGCCAGGGGGACTACCTGGGTTCGACTCGCGGTGAGCAGTTCTTC. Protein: CASSQGDYLGSTRGEQFF.

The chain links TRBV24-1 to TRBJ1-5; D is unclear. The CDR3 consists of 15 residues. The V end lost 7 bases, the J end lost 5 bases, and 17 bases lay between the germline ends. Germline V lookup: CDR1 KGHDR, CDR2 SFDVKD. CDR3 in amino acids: CATSARGVPYQPQHF. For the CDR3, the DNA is TGTGCCACCAGCGCCAGAGGTGTACCTTATCAGCCCCAGCATTTT.

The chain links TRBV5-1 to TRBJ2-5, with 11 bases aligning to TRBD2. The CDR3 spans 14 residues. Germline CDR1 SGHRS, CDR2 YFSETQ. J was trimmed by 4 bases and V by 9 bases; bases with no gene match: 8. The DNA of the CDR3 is TGCGCCACTTCCCCCACTAGCGGGGGAGAGACCCAGTACTTC. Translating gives CATSPTSGGETQYF.

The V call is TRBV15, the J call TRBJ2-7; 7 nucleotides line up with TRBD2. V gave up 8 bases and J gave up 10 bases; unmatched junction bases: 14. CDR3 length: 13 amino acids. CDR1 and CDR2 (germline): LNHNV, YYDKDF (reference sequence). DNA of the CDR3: TGTGCCACCTCCTCGTTTAGCACTAGCGAACAGTACTTC. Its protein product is CATSSFSTSEQYF.

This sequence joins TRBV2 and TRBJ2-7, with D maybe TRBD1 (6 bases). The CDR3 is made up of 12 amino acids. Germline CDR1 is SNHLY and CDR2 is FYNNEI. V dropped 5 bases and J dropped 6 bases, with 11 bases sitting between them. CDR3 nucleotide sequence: TGTGCCAGCAGTTTACAGGGAGCCGAGCAGTACTTC. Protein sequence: CASSLQGAEQYF.

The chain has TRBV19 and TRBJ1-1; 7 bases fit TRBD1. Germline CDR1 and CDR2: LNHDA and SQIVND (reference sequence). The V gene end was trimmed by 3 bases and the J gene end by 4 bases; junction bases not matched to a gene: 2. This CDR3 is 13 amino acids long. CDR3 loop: CASSMSGGTEAFF. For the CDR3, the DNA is TGTGCCAGTAGTATGTCAGGGGGCACTGAAGCTTTCTTT. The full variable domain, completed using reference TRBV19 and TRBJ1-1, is DGGITQSPKYLFRKEGQNVTLSCEQNLNHDAMYWYRQDPGQGLRLIYYSQIVNDFQKGDIAEGYSVSREKKESFPLTVTSAQKNPTAFYLCASSMSGGTEAFFGQGTRLTVV.